This T cell receptor beta chain derives from a study of blood T cells in healthy people across ages (dated by TCRdb to 2014 to 2015). With respect to the entire study: In model experiments, template switching captured roughly one uniquely barcoded TCR beta cDNA molecule for every two T cells. Age-related changes in TCR beta repertoire diversity were measured in the study by deep sequencing normalized with unique cDNA molecular identifiers. The donors were divided into four age groups: young (average about 15 years), middle-aged (approximately 39), aged (approximately 62) and long-lived (82). To avoid experimental bias, donors of different ages were spread randomly across the sequencing lanes. Using the same blood draw, the study looked at two additional independent replicas of 1 million unique cDNA reads for two donors, one aged 18 to 30 and the other aged 80 or older.

With respect to this clonotype: No antigen is known for it. No quality values exist for individual bases; no much larger clone is one base distant.

The donors were about 40 Caucasian individuals from Russia, aged 6 to 90 years, who were systemically healthy. Each donor gave approximately 9.4 milliliters of peripheral blood, drawn into EDTA-treated Vacutainer tubes. Ficoll-Paque density-gradient centrifugation was used to isolate PBMCs, with at least 7 million obtained per sample. Trizol reagent was used to extract total RNA from PBMCs, with at least 6 micrograms per sample. For every donor, an aliquot of PBMCs went through flow cytometry to measure the percentages of naive CD45RAhigh/CD27high T cells. The library was made by 5' RACE. The sequencing machine was an Illumina HiSeq 2500. A second PCR of about 7 to 12 cycles was run with a J-beta primer mix and a sample-barcoded 5' primer. A template-switch 5' adaptor carrying 12 random nucleotides introduced a unique molecular identifier onto each TCR beta cDNA molecule. Each sample yielded at least 2.5 million CDR3-containing paired-end reads. All of the RNA was converted into first-strand cDNA using the Mint cDNA synthesis kit, with a TRBC-specific oligonucleotide serving as the primer. All cDNA was treated with uracil-DNA glycosylase and then went through a first 18-cycle PCR with the universal primers M1SS and BC2_uni_R. The published analysis was carried out like this. For normalization, 1 million high-quality reads, each with a distinct molecular identifier, were randomly selected from each sample. Instead of being binned into consensus sequences, reads with shared molecular identifiers were discarded. MiTCR, with a Q25 quality threshold and the strictest error-elimination algorithm, was used for CDR3 identification, clonotype clustering and error correction. A nonparametric unseen species model with Euler transformation was used to estimate a lower bound on total TCR beta diversity. The public sequencing data were trimmed at Q25 with fastp and processed into clonotypes with MiXCR by TCRdb, which kept only in-frame beta chains. For every CDR3 protein sequence, its rows merge into one entry that carries the most common genes and DNA. What appears here as the V and J calls and clone size reflects TCRdb's work, not the paper's. The sample records about a million distinct CDR3 sequences, roughly 51% of which are singletons. The top ten clonotypes cover 20% to 25% of the sample.

CDR1 and CDR2 (SGDLS, YYNGEE) derive from the germline V gene. From its cysteine to its phenylalanine, the CDR3 spans 16 amino acids. The DNA shown is the 48-base CDR3, in frame from base 1. V is cut back by 7 bases and J by 2 bases, with 10 bases in the junction unmatched. Study-wide conclusions, independent of this receptor: Because the CMV infection status of the donors was unknown, age-related changes in expanded clonotypes may potentially have been confounded. There was a strong correlation between observed TCR beta diversity and the percentage of naive T cells measured by flow cytometry. Estimates of total diversity based on one million sequenced T cells were regarded as lower bounds and as underestimates. Because profiling used bulk unsorted PBMCs, naive and antigen-experienced compartments could not be compared conclusively. Observed TCR beta diversity per million T cells fell roughly linearly with age, and a significant reduction was already apparent by age roughly 41. Compared with the aged group, the long-lived group had more naive CD4+ T cells, fewer expanded clones and increased TCR diversity, suggesting age selection.

What was sequenced was blood. Recombination joined TRBV9 with TRBJ2-3; 10 central nucleotides agree with TRBD2. This clonotype was sampled from a woman in her sixties in good health. The DNA is as follows: TGTGCCAGCGGTAAGCGGGAGGGCCGGGTCACAGATACGCAGTATTTT. It translates as CASGKREGRVTDTQYF.